The 5 T cell receptor beta chains below come from one sample, sequenced in a study of identical twins. TCRdb redid the calling of the 5' RACE reads with MiXCR, one entry per CDR3 protein. The repertoire holds hundreds of thousands of distinct CDR3 sequences, roughly a tenth seen once, with 5% to 6.5% in the top ten. The sample comprised memory (CD45RO+) T cells sorted from blood. The receptors stem from a woman between 18 and 29 years old in good health.

The chain carries TRBV7-2 and TRBJ2-7; 13 nucleotides agree with TRBD2. V dropped 5 bases and J dropped 7; count of bases not matched to a gene: 5. Germline loops: CDR1 SGHTA, CDR2 FQGNSA. This CDR3 has 14 residues. The CDR3 region is CASSRLAGGGEQYF. CDR3 bases: TGTGCCAGCAGCAGACTAGCGGGAGGAGGTGAGCAGTACTTC.

Of note for this clonotype: Germline is not matched at one junction end, which may reflect a read error. The chain carries TRBV20-1 and TRBJ2-3; 7 bases fit TRBD1. The CDR3 is 13 amino acids. Germline loops: CDR1 DFQATT, CDR2 SNEGSKA (reference sequence). CDR3 protein: CSARAGGRDTQYF. The CDR3 DNA sequence: TGCAGTGCCAGAGCAGGGGGTAGAGATACGCAGTATTTT.

This clonotype was recorded a few times. The V gene is TRBV20-1, the J gene TRBJ2-5; 13 bases map to TRBD2. This CDR3 has 16 residues. Germline V lookup: CDR1 DFQATT, CDR2 SNEGSKA (reference sequence). J lost 3 bases, V lost 5 bases, and 9 bases had no gene match. The CDR3 DNA reads as TGCAGTGCTTCCCGACTAGCGGGGGGACGAAAAGAGACCCAGTACTTC. Its translation is CSASRLAGGRKETQYF.

In its sample, this clonotype was seen many times. An end of the junction differs from the germline gene, which may be a read error. J is TRBJ2-1 and V is TRBV5-1; D may match TRBD1 or TRBD2 (6 bases each). Germline CDR1 SGHRS, CDR2 YFSETQ. The CDR3 extends over 14 amino acids. This chain's CDR3 is CASSLGGSYNEQFF. The CDR3, as DNA: TGTGCCAGCAGTTTAGGGGGGTCCTACAATGAGCAGTTCTTC.

The table lists this clonotype with many counts. The V gene is TRBV6-1, the J gene TRBJ2-3; 13 nucleotides match TRBD2. Germline CDR1 reads MNHNS; CDR2 reads SASEGT. Trimming cost V 5 bases and J 0 bases; bases outside gene matches: 8. The CDR3 sequence is 18 residues long. The CDR3 region has the DNA TGTGCCAGCAGTCCGGCACTAGCGGGAGGGCCGAGCACAGATACGCAGTATTTT. This sequence encodes CASSPALAGGPSTDTQYF.